Listed below are T cell receptor beta chains from one sample, sequenced in a study of T-cell memory formation after mild COVID-19. Each CDR3 protein is one row after TCRdb ran MiXCR on the 5' RACE reads. The table has roughly 350,000 distinct CDR3 sequences, roughly 21% seen once. What was sequenced was PBMCs or a T cell subset sorted from them (not recorded which). The receptors come from an adult woman who had mild COVID-19 (a few samples of this study predate the infection). Cell type and time point are not known. Both conserved end residues are part of each CDR3. A D gene is named only where the DNA matches it firmly. The size of a clone is reported for some rows only, either as once, few or many, or as a class for expanded clones.

cdr3_aa: CASSQDLTSGNTIYF
cdr3_nt: TGCGCCAGCAGCCAAGATCTGACCTCTGGAAACACCATATATTTT
clone_size: few
v_call: TRBV4-1
j_call: TRBJ1-3
d_call: -

cdr3_aa: CASSVGSGGGSGLFF
cdr3_nt: TGTGCCAGCAGCGTAGGGTCAGGGGGGGGGAGTGGGCTGTTTTTT
clone_size: few
v_call: TRBV9
j_call: TRBJ1-4
d_call: TRBD1

cdr3_aa: CASSLETPSIAGGPKTGELFF
cdr3_nt: TGCGCCAGCAGCTTGGAGACCCCTTCCATAGCGGGAGGTCCGAAGACCGGGGAGCTGTTTTTT
clone_size: few
v_call: TRBV5-1
j_call: TRBJ2-2
d_call: TRBD2

cdr3_aa: CASSSREGAPEAFF
cdr3_nt: TGTGCCAGCAGCTCCCGCGAGGGGGCCCCTGAAGCTTTCTTT
clone_size: -
v_call: TRBV7-9
j_call: TRBJ1-1
d_call: TRBD1

cdr3_aa: CASSFGYSYEQYF
cdr3_nt: TGCGCCAGCAGCTTTGGGTATTCCTACGAGCAGTACTTC
clone_size: -
v_call: TRBV5-1
j_call: TRBJ2-7
d_call: -

cdr3_aa: CASSSPSNYGYTF
cdr3_nt: TGTGCCAGCAGTTCACCCTCGAACTATGGCTACACCTTC
clone_size: many
v_call: TRBV12-3/TRBV12-4
j_call: TRBJ1-2
d_call: -

cdr3_aa: CASSLHRGRYEQYF
cdr3_nt: TGCGCCAGCAGCTTACACAGGGGGAGGTACGAGCAGTACTTC
clone_size: few
v_call: TRBV5-1
j_call: TRBJ2-7
d_call: TRBD1

cdr3_aa: CASSQDHPTGPSNQPQHF
cdr3_nt: TGTGCCAGCAGCCAAGATCACCCGACAGGACCTAGCAATCAGCCCCAGCATTTT
clone_size: few
v_call: TRBV3-1
j_call: TRBJ1-5
d_call: -

cdr3_aa: CASSQNRPGQGVGNTIYF
cdr3_nt: TGTGCCAGCAGCCAAAATCGTCCGGGACAGGGTGTCGGAAACACCATATATTTT
clone_size: -
v_call: TRBV6-1
j_call: TRBJ1-3
d_call: TRBD1

cdr3_aa: CASRQSIRDNSYEQYF
cdr3_nt: TGTGCCAGCAGACAAAGTATCCGGGACAACTCCTACGAGCAGTACTTC
clone_size: few
v_call: TRBV6-6
j_call: TRBJ2-7
d_call: -

cdr3_aa: CASSQGGGGNPYGYTF
cdr3_nt: TGCGCCAGCAGCCAAGGGGGAGGAGGGAACCCCTATGGCTACACCTTC
clone_size: few
v_call: TRBV4-1
j_call: TRBJ1-2
d_call: -

cdr3_aa: CASGFLPSGSRYEQYF
cdr3_nt: TGTGCTAGTGGTTTCCTCCCCAGCGGGAGTCGATACGAGCAGTACTTC
clone_size: -
v_call: TRBV12-5
j_call: TRBJ2-7
d_call: TRBD2

cdr3_aa: CASSQIQGGVQPQHF
cdr3_nt: TGTGCCAGCAGCCAAATACAGGGCGGGGTTCAGCCCCAGCATTTT
clone_size: few
v_call: TRBV3-1
j_call: TRBJ1-5
d_call: -

cdr3_aa: CSASRMRGAEAFF
cdr3_nt: TGCAGTGCTTCAAGAATGCGGGGCGCCGAAGCTTTCTTT
clone_size: -
v_call: TRBV20-1
j_call: TRBJ1-1
d_call: -

cdr3_aa: CASHGWGSTDTQYF
cdr3_nt: TGTGCCAGCCACGGTTGGGGCAGCACAGATACGCAGTATTTT
clone_size: -
v_call: TRBV19
j_call: TRBJ2-3
d_call: -

cdr3_aa: CASSLTPGGSQLFF
cdr3_nt: TGTGCCAGCAGCTTAACCCCGGGGGGCAGCCAGCTGTTTTTT
clone_size: -
v_call: TRBV7-3
j_call: TRBJ2-2
d_call: -

cdr3_aa: CASSSGLSGGELFF
cdr3_nt: TGTGCCAGCAGCTCGGGACTCTCTGGCGGGGAGCTGTTTTTT
clone_size: -
v_call: TRBV7-3
j_call: TRBJ2-2
d_call: -

cdr3_aa: CASSLSSGLGTEAFF
cdr3_nt: TGTGCCAGCAGTTTATCATCAGGCTTGGGTACTGAAGCTTTCTTT
clone_size: -
v_call: TRBV27
j_call: TRBJ1-1
d_call: -

cdr3_aa: CAISGETYTGELFF
cdr3_nt: TGTGCCATCAGTGGCGAAACCTACACCGGGGAGCTGTTTTTT
clone_size: -
v_call: TRBV10-3
j_call: TRBJ2-2
d_call: -

cdr3_aa: CASQQGGQPQHF
cdr3_nt: TGTGCCAGCCAACAGGGCGGCCAGCCCCAGCATTTT
clone_size: -
v_call: TRBV3-1
j_call: TRBJ1-5
d_call: -

cdr3_aa: CASSKRQGKTQYF
cdr3_nt: TGTGCCAGCAGCAAACGACAGGGCAAGACCCAGTACTTC
clone_size: few
v_call: TRBV21-1
j_call: TRBJ2-5
d_call: -

cdr3_aa: CASSPGQGMFSGELFF
cdr3_nt: TGCGCCAGCAGCCCTGGACAGGGGATGTTTAGCGGGGAGCTGTTTTTT
clone_size: few
v_call: TRBV5-1
j_call: TRBJ2-2
d_call: TRBD1

cdr3_aa: CASSVEGQPPYGYTF
cdr3_nt: TGTGCCAGCAGCGTAGAGGGACAGCCCCCCTATGGCTACACCTTC
clone_size: -
v_call: TRBV9
j_call: TRBJ1-2
d_call: TRBD1

cdr3_aa: CASSHQTSENEKLFF
cdr3_nt: TGCGCCAGCAGCCACCAGACCTCTGAAAATGAAAAACTGTTTTTT
clone_size: -
v_call: TRBV4-3
j_call: TRBJ1-4
d_call: -

cdr3_aa: CASSWSVNTEAFF
cdr3_nt: TGTGCCAGCAGTTGGTCGGTGAACACTGAAGCTTTCTTT
clone_size: -
v_call: TRBV12-3/TRBV12-4
j_call: TRBJ1-1
d_call: -

cdr3_aa: CASSPTGYSGYTF
cdr3_nt: TGTGCCAGCAGTCCGACAGGGTATAGCGGCTACACCTTC
clone_size: -
v_call: TRBV12-3/TRBV12-4
j_call: TRBJ1-2
d_call: TRBD1

cdr3_aa: CASSLNPDSYQPQHF
cdr3_nt: TGTGCCAGCAGCTTAAATCCCGACAGTTATCAGCCCCAGCATTTT
clone_size: -
v_call: TRBV7-6
j_call: TRBJ1-5
d_call: -

cdr3_aa: CASRLQGAYEQFF
cdr3_nt: TGTGCCAGCAGATTACAGGGGGCATATGAGCAGTTCTTC
clone_size: -
v_call: TRBV12-3/TRBV12-4
j_call: TRBJ2-1
d_call: TRBD1

cdr3_aa: CASSLDPVSPGNTIYF
cdr3_nt: TGTGCCAGCAGTCTGGACCCCGTAAGCCCTGGAAACACCATATATTTT
clone_size: few
v_call: TRBV9
j_call: TRBJ1-3
d_call: -

cdr3_aa: CASTSGRGSSYEQYF
cdr3_nt: TGTGCCAGCACCTCAGGAAGGGGGAGCTCCTACGAGCAGTACTTC
clone_size: -
v_call: TRBV7-9
j_call: TRBJ2-7
d_call: -

cdr3_aa: CASSPADRMNTGELFF
cdr3_nt: TGTGCCAGCAGTCCGGCGGACAGGATGAACACCGGGGAGCTGTTTTTT
clone_size: once
v_call: TRBV12-3/TRBV12-4
j_call: TRBJ2-2
d_call: TRBD1

cdr3_aa: CASSPGRDFREQYF
cdr3_nt: TGCGCCAGCAGCCCGGGCCGGGACTTCAGGGAGCAGTACTTC
clone_size: -
v_call: TRBV5-1
j_call: TRBJ2-7
d_call: -

cdr3_aa: CARSYTGDSPLHF
cdr3_nt: TGTGCCAGGTCCTACACAGGGGATTCACCCCTCCACTTT
clone_size: few
v_call: TRBV27
j_call: TRBJ1-6
d_call: TRBD1

cdr3_aa: CASSQDLERERYNEQFF
cdr3_nt: TGCGCCAGCAGCCAGGACCTTGAGCGGGAGCGCTACAATGAGCAGTTCTTC
clone_size: many
v_call: TRBV4-3
j_call: TRBJ2-1
d_call: TRBD2

cdr3_aa: CASSKGGWGETQYF
cdr3_nt: TGTGCCAGTAGTAAAGGAGGATGGGGAGAGACCCAGTACTTC
clone_size: -
v_call: TRBV19
j_call: TRBJ2-5
d_call: -

cdr3_aa: CASSQTRGTGELFF
cdr3_nt: TGTGCCAGCAGCCAAACCAGGGGCACCGGGGAGCTGTTTTTT
clone_size: few
v_call: TRBV4-2
j_call: TRBJ2-2
d_call: -

cdr3_aa: CASSWDLRGNEQFF
cdr3_nt: TGCGCCAGCAGCTGGGACTTAAGGGGAAATGAGCAGTTCTTC
clone_size: few
v_call: TRBV5-1
j_call: TRBJ2-1
d_call: -

cdr3_aa: CASSLEGGDYEQYF
cdr3_nt: TGCGCCAGCAGCTTGGAAGGGGGAGACTACGAGCAGTACTTC
clone_size: -
v_call: TRBV5-1
j_call: TRBJ2-7
d_call: -

cdr3_aa: CASSLVVAGGSTDTQYF
cdr3_nt: TGTGCCAGCAGCTTAGTAGTTGCGGGGGGGAGCACAGATACGCAGTATTTT
clone_size: -
v_call: TRBV7-2
j_call: TRBJ2-3
d_call: TRBD2

cdr3_aa: CASTGTGAINTEAFF
cdr3_nt: TGTGCCAGCACCGGGACAGGGGCAATCAACACTGAAGCTTTCTTT
clone_size: few
v_call: TRBV12-3/TRBV12-4
j_call: TRBJ1-1
d_call: TRBD1

cdr3_aa: CASSLDGENTEAFF
cdr3_nt: TGTGCCAGCAGCTTAGACGGGGAGAACACTGAAGCTTTCTTT
clone_size: few
v_call: TRBV7-3
j_call: TRBJ1-1
d_call: -

cdr3_aa: CASSPTPAGDSREQFF
cdr3_nt: TGTGCCAGCTCACCCACCCCAGCGGGAGATAGTCGTGAGCAGTTCTTC
clone_size: -
v_call: TRBV18
j_call: TRBJ2-1
d_call: TRBD2

cdr3_aa: CASSLPKVAGDVWGAKNIQYF
cdr3_nt: TGTGCCAGCAGTCTGCCTAAGGTAGCGGGAGATGTTTGGGGAGCCAAAAACATTCAGTACTTC
clone_size: -
v_call: TRBV12-3/TRBV12-4
j_call: TRBJ2-4
d_call: TRBD2

cdr3_aa: CASSLLHTEAFF
cdr3_nt: TGTGCCAGCAGTTTACTACACACTGAAGCTTTCTTT
clone_size: -
v_call: TRBV28
j_call: TRBJ1-1
d_call: -

cdr3_aa: CAWSPGAGGSYEQYF
cdr3_nt: TGTGCCTGGAGTCCCGGGGCGGGGGGCTCCTACGAGCAGTACTTC
clone_size: -
v_call: TRBV30
j_call: TRBJ2-7
d_call: TRBD2

cdr3_aa: CASSLYYEQYF
cdr3_nt: TGTGCCAGCAGTCTTTACTACGAGCAGTACTTC
clone_size: many
v_call: TRBV7-2
j_call: TRBJ2-7
d_call: -

cdr3_aa: CSVAPQGTEKLFF
cdr3_nt: TGCAGCGTTGCCCCACAGGGTACAGAAAAACTGTTTTTT
clone_size: -
v_call: TRBV29-1
j_call: TRBJ1-4
d_call: -

cdr3_aa: CASRSNPVRREGNTGELFF
cdr3_nt: TGTGCTAGCAGGTCAAACCCAGTTAGGCGGGAGGGAAACACCGGGGAGCTGTTTTTT
clone_size: -
v_call: TRBV7-7
j_call: TRBJ2-2
d_call: TRBD2

cdr3_aa: CASSFYGGLNTEAFF
cdr3_nt: TGTGCCAGCAGCTTTTATGGCGGGCTGAACACTGAAGCTTTCTTT
clone_size: few
v_call: TRBV11-2
j_call: TRBJ1-1
d_call: -

cdr3_aa: CASSSRQLNQPQHF
cdr3_nt: TGTGCCAGCAGCTCCCGACAGCTAAATCAGCCCCAGCATTTT
clone_size: -
v_call: TRBV13
j_call: TRBJ1-5
d_call: -

cdr3_aa: CASTGGTNTEAFF
cdr3_nt: TGTGCCAGCACGGGGGGAACGAACACTGAAGCTTTCTTT
clone_size: -
v_call: TRBV2
j_call: TRBJ1-1
d_call: -

cdr3_aa: CSAGGASGGHEQFF
cdr3_nt: TGCAGTGCTGGGGGGGCTAGCGGAGGTCATGAGCAGTTCTTC
clone_size: few
v_call: TRBV20-1
j_call: TRBJ2-1
d_call: -

cdr3_aa: CASRSGNTRNNEQFF
cdr3_nt: TGTGCCAGCAGAAGCGGGAACACCCGCAACAATGAGCAGTTCTTC
clone_size: -
v_call: TRBV2
j_call: TRBJ2-1
d_call: TRBD2

cdr3_aa: CASSREGDSPLHF
cdr3_nt: TGTGCCAGCAGCCGGGAGGGGGATTCACCCCTCCACTTT
clone_size: few
v_call: TRBV3-1
j_call: TRBJ1-6
d_call: -

cdr3_aa: CASSQVSSQETQYF
cdr3_nt: TGCGCCAGCAGCCAAGTTTCTAGCCAAGAGACCCAGTACTTC
clone_size: once
v_call: TRBV4-1
j_call: TRBJ2-5
d_call: -